The clone carrying this T cell receptor (beta chain) was seen only a few times. The antigen is not known. The sample is drawn from a study of glioma-infiltrating T cells after dendritic cell vaccination. As for the study in general: Autologous tumor lysate-pulsed dendritic cell vaccination was given between the early 2000s and the early 2010s.

The method was immunoSEQ multiplex PCR; TCRdb's version includes in-frame clones alone and lacks a portion of them. The sample has about 99,000 clones, roughly four fifths seen once. General study results and limits: Survival was not directly related to TCR clonality in these patients.

Selection required adequate fresh-frozen tumor tissue plus more than two years' survival data. This CDR3 spans 14 amino acids. In germline, CDR1 is SGHNT, CDR2 YYREEE (reference sequence). The germline V and J ends were trimmed by 4 bases and 10 bases, with 21 bases remaining between them. The V call is TRBV5-4, the J call TRBJ2-7; D perhaps matches TRBD2 (5 bases). The sequenced sample was blood, obtained before dendritic cell vaccination. The origin of this receptor is a human donor with glioblastoma. CDR3 sequence (DNA): TGTGCCAGCAGCGCAACTACAAGCGGACCTCCCCAGTACTTC. Its translation: CASSATTSGPPQYF.